This TCR beta chain was retrieved from a study of T cell responses to AZD1222 COVID-19 vaccine. Turning to the study itself: Second-dose groups at about 4 or about 12 weeks were pooled. Findings and limits, study-wide: A mostly white British donor set with more females was recruited, and clonal diversity was possibly underestimated. Spike-spanning, vaccine-associated CD4 TCRs were dominant at 160-218 and 743-854. Reports indicate that nearly half of spike-specific TCRs are directed at unmutated variant regions.

Points on this clone: What it binds is not known.

Clones were sequenced by immunoSEQ multiplex PCR, and TCRdb holds only the in-frame ones, with some missing. The sample yields roughly 97,000 clones, around 89% seen once. The sequenced sample was peripheral blood, obtained on day 0 of AZD1222 vaccination. The clonotype comes from an adult in good health.

DNA of the CDR3: TGTGCCAGCAACCTGGGACAGGGCTATGGCTACACCTTC. It codes for CASNLGQGYGYTF. The chain has TRBV12-3 or TRBV12-4 and TRBJ1-2; 9 nucleotides agree with TRBD1. V lost 7 bases to trimming and J lost 4 bases; unmatched junction nucleotides: 4. This CDR3 has 13 amino acids.